This T cell receptor beta chain was identified during a study of blood T cell repertoires in COVID-19. Sequencing was performed with immunoSEQ multiplex PCR; in TCRdb, only in-frame clones are kept and a portion is missing. The top ten hold around 64% of the sample, which has tens of thousands of clones, around 75% seen once. The origin of this receptor is an elderly man with acute or convalescent COVID-19. Sequenced sample: peripheral blood.

The CDR3 DNA follows: TGTGCCAGCAGTTACTCTGCGGGGGACGAGCAGTACTTC. Translating gives CASSYSAGDEQYF. This rearrangement joins TRBV6-5 to TRBJ2-7; the match to TRBD2 covers 7 bases. This CDR3 spans 13 amino acids. Per the germline V gene, CDR1 is MNHEY and CDR2 is SVGAGI. V trimming: 0 bases; J trimming: 5 bases; junction bases outside the gene matches: 1.